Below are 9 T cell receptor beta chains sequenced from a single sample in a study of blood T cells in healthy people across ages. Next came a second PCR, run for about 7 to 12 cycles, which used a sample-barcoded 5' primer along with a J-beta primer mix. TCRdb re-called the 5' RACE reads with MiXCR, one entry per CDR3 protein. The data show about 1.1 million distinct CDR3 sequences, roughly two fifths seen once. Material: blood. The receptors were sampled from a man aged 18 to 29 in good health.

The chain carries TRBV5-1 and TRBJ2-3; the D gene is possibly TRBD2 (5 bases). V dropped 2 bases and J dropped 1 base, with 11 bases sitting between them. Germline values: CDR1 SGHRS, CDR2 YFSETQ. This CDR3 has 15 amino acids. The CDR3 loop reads CASSFGGLGTDTQYF. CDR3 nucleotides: TGCGCCAGCAGCTTTGGAGGTCTAGGCACAGATACGCAGTATTTT.

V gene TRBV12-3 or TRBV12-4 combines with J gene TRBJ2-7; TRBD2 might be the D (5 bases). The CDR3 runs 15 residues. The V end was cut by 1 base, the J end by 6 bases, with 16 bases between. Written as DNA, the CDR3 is TGTGCCAGCAGTTTAGGGTCGGGGAAACTATCCGAGCAGTACTTC. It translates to CASSLGSGKLSEQYF.

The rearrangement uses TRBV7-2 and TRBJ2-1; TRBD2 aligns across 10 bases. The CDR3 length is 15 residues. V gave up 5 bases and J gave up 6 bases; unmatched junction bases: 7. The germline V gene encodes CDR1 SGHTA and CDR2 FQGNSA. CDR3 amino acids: CASSPYTSGANEQFF. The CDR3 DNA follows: TGTGCCAGCAGCCCGTACACTAGCGGGGCCAATGAGCAGTTCTTC.

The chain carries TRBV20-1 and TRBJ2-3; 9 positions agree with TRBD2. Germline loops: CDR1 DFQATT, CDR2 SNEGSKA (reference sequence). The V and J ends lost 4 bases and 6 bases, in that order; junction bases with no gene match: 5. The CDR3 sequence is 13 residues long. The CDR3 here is CSATSGAADTQYF. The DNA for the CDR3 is TGCAGTGCTACTAGCGGGGCCGCCGATACGCAGTATTTT.

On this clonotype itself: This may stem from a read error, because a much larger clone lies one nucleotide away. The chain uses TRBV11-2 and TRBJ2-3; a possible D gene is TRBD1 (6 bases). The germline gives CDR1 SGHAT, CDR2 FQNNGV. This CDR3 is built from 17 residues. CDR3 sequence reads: CASGLGTDRTLTDTQYF. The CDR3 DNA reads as TGTGCCAGCGGCTTAGGCACCGACAGGACTTTGACAGATACGCAGTATTTT.

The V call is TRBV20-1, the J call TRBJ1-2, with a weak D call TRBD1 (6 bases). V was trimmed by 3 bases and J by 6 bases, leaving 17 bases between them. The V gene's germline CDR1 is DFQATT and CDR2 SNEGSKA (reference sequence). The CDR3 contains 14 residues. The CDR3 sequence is CSASGGGAVNGYTF. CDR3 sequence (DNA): TGCAGTGCTAGTGGTGGGGGGGCCGTTAATGGCTACACCTTC.

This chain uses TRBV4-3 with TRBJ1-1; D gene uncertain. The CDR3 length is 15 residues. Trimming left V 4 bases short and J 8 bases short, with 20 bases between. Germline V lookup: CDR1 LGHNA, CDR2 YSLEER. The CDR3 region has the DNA TGCGCCAGCAGCCCAAGTCCTTATGGGGTTTCGGAAGCTTTCTTT. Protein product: CASSPSPYGVSEAFF.

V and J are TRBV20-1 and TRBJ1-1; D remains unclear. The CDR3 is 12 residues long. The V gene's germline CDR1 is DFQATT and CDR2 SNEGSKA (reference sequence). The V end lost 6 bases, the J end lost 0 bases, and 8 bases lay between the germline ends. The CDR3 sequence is CSAESMNTEAFF. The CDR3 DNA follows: TGCAGTGCCGAGAGCATGAACACTGAAGCTTTCTTT.

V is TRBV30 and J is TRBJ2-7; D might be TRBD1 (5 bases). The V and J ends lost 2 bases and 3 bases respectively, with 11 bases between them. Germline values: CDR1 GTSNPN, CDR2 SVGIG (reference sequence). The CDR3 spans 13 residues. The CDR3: CAWSSAGNYEQYF. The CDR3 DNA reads TGTGCCTGGAGTAGCGCAGGGAACTACGAGCAGTACTTC.